A single T cell receptor beta chain is shown here with its context. TCR beta CDR3 regions were amplified from RNA transcripts. The study used the HTBI primer set for a first-round RT-PCR of the TCR CDR3. One entry per CDR3 protein, called by TCRdb with MiXCR from the multiplex PCR reads. The table has 370,000 or so distinct CDR3 sequences, about 25% seen once. The CDR3 is 14 residues long. Trimming took 5 bases from V and 5 from J; bases not matched to a gene: 8. CDR1 is DFQATT, CDR2 SNEGSKA, per germline (reference sequence). The data are from a study of T cells in Graves' hyperthyroidism and ophthalmopathy. When ophthalmopathy did not progress within 18 months, Graves' hyperthyroidism was considered stable. Isolation of PBMCs was performed on around 9.7 ml fresh peripheral blood.

Sequencing was performed on blood. The chain recombines TRBV20-1 with TRBJ2-2; TRBD2 agrees at 7 bases. The clonotype originates from a man aged 45 to 65 with Graves' hyperthyroidism. The CDR3 DNA is TGCAGTGCTTATAGCGGGCGGTCGACCGGGGAGCTGTTTTTT. Its translation is CSAYSGRSTGELFF.